The present T cell receptor beta chain was sequenced within a study of T-cell memory formation after mild COVID-19. Trimming took 3 bases from V and 8 from J, leaving 7 bases between them. CDR1 and CDR2 from the germline V gene are LGHDT and YNNKEL (reference sequence). The CDR3 totals 12 residues. A single record per CDR3 protein comes from TCRdb applying MiXCR to the 5' RACE reads. The table lists around 310,000 distinct CDR3 sequences, 14% of them singletons. Specimen: PBMCs or a T cell subset sorted from them (not recorded which). The sequence was obtained from a man aged 18-30 years who had mild COVID-19 (a few samples of this study predate the infection). Cell type and time point are not known. The rearrangement links TRBV3-1 to TRBJ2-2; D is possibly TRBD2 (5 bases). The DNA for the CDR3 is TGTGCCAGCAGCCATCGGAGGGGGGAGCTGTTTTTT. Protein: CASSHRRGELFF.